These T cell receptor beta chains were read from a single sample in a study of T cell responses to AZD1222 COVID-19 vaccine. Sequencing was performed with immunoSEQ multiplex PCR; in TCRdb, only in-frame clones are kept and a portion is missing. This sample carries 100,000 to 130,000 clones, about 89% of them seen once, and the ten largest clones take 5% to 8%. Source: peripheral blood, taken 28 days after the second AZD1222 dose. These receptors all come from an adult who received the AZD1222 COVID-19 vaccine. CDR3s include the opening cysteine and the closing phenylalanine or tryptophan. A D gene is named only where the DNA matches it firmly. Expanded clones get a size class; other rows say once, few or many, or leave the size out.

j_call clone_size d_call v_call cdr3_nt cdr3_aa
TRBJ2-1 . TRBD1 TRBV7-7 TGTGCTAGCAGCCTAATTACAGGGGTTGAGCAGTTCTTC CASSLITGVEQFF
TRBJ1-2 . . TRBV3-1/TRBV3-2 TGTGCCAGCAGCTGGGGCCGGTCTTCAACTTATGGCTACACCTTC CASSWGRSSTYGYTF
TRBJ2-5 . TRBD1 TRBV27 TGTGCCAGCAGGGACAGGGGGACGGAGACCCAGTACTTC CASRDRGTETQYF
TRBJ1-1 . . TRBV5-1 TGCGCCAGCAGCCGACAAGGGTCCCTGAACACTGAAGCTTTCTTT CASSRQGSLNTEAFF
TRBJ1-1 . . TRBV5-1 TGCGCCAGCAGAACCAAGATGTACACTGAAGCTTTCTTT CASRTKMYTEAFF
TRBJ1-2 . . TRBV27 TGTGCCAGCAGTTTATCGAAGGGGGATGGCTACACCTTC CASSLSKGDGYTF
TRBJ2-1 . TRBD1 TRBV5-4 TGTGCCAGCAGCCCGGGACAGGGGGCCTACAATGAGCAGTTCTTC CASSPGQGAYNEQFF
TRBJ2-7 few . TRBV28 TGTGCCAGCAGTTTAGACTCTGAAAGGGACCTCAAGCAGTACTTC CASSLDSERDLKQYF
TRBJ1-2 . . TRBV6-5 TGTGCCAGCAGTAGAGAGGCCCTCTATGGCTACACCTTC CASSREALYGYTF
TRBJ2-2 . TRBD2 TRBV9 TGTGCCAGCAGCCCCCTTCGGGGGGCCGGGGAGCTGTTTTTT CASSPLRGAGELFF
TRBJ1-1 . . TRBV10-1 TGCGCCACACTCCGGGGGGAATTAAGGGGAAACACTGAAGCTTTCTTT CATLRGELRGNTEAFF
TRBJ1-1 . . TRBV5-1 TGCGCCAGCAGCTTGGGGGGGTCCCCTCAAAATGAAGCTTTCTTT CASSLGGSPQNEAFF
TRBJ1-1 . . TRBV10-1 TGCGCCAGCAGCCTTACTAGGGGGGCGCGCACTGAAGCTTTCTTT CASSLTRGARTEAFF
TRBJ1-1 . TRBD1 TRBV11-3 TGTGCCAGCAGCTTATCCGGGACAGGGGCTTTGAGGGACACTGAAGCTTTCTTT CASSLSGTGALRDTEAFF
TRBJ2-1 . . TRBV5-8 TGTGCCAGCACCTACCCCGGGGGAACCTACAATGAGCAGTTCTTC CASTYPGGTYNEQFF
TRBJ1-1 . . TRBV6-2/TRBV6-3 TGTGCCAGCAGTTTTACAGGGTTGGACACTGAAGCTTTCTTT CASSFTGLDTEAFF